Listed below are T cell receptor beta chains from one sample, sequenced in a study of blood T cell repertoires in COVID-19. The data were produced by immunoSEQ multiplex PCR, yet TCRdb's version contains in-frame clones alone and is incomplete. The table lists about 490,000 clones, 70% to 90% of them singletons. The sample consisted of peripheral blood. These TCRs come from a human donor in a cohort sampled during active COVID-19. Both conserved end residues are part of each CDR3. The D gene is left open where the match is weak. Clone size is stated in some rows and not others, as once, few, many or a class when expanded.

>-|TRBJ2-3|-|TRBV19
CASSIAAGYTDTQYF
TGTGCCAGTAGTATAGCCGCGGGATACACAGATACGCAGTATTTT
>-|TRBJ2-7|-|TRBV4-3
CASSQEKPWEQYF
TGCGCCAGCAGCCAAGAGAAGCCTTGGGAGCAGTACTTC
>-|TRBJ1-1|-|TRBV5-1
CASSQSTQGNTEAFF
TGCGCCAGCAGCCAATCCACCCAGGGAAACACTGAAGCTTTCTTT
>-|TRBJ2-7|-|TRBV18
CASSPLGVPYEQYF
TGTGCCAGCTCACCATTAGGGGTACCCTACGAGCAGTACTTC
>-|TRBJ2-5|-|TRBV4-2
CASSQDLAAETQYF
TGTGCCAGCAGCCAAGATTTAGCGGCGGAGACCCAGTACTTC
>-|TRBJ1-2|TRBD1|TRBV11-2
CASSSFYRDRDTNYGYTF
TGTGCCAGCAGCTCCTTTTACCGGGACAGGGACACCAACTATGGCTACACCTTC
>-|TRBJ2-7|TRBD1|TRBV5-8
CASSIGQGMPYEQYF
TGTGCCAGCAGCATAGGACAGGGAATGCCCTACGAGCAGTACTTC
>-|TRBJ2-7|-|TRBV28
CASRSPYEQYF
TGTGCCAGCAGGAGCCCCTACGAGCAGTACTTC
>-|TRBJ1-1|-|TRBV18
CASSPNRDTEAFF
TGTGCCAGCTCACCCAATAGAGACACTGAAGCTTTCTTT
>-|TRBJ2-1|-|TRBV5-5
CASSLRPESEQFF
TGTGCCAGCAGCTTGCGTCCCGAGAGCGAGCAGTTCTTC
>-|TRBJ2-5|TRBD1|TRBV24-1
CATSVPGQGQETQYF
TGTGCCACCAGTGTTCCAGGACAGGGCCAAGAGACCCAGTACTTC
>-|TRBJ2-5|-|TRBV5-1
CASSLAGGDVETQYF
TGCGCCAGCAGCTTGGCCGGAGGGGACGTTGAGACCCAGTACTTC
>few|TRBJ1-4|-|TRBV7-9
CASSPHSVAGEKLFF
TGTGCCAGCAGCCCCCACAGTGTGGCGGGTGAAAAACTGTTTTTT
>-|TRBJ1-2|TRBD1|TRBV2
CARTSGTGNYGYTF
TGTGCCAGAACGTCCGGGACAGGGAACTATGGCTACACCTTC
>-|TRBJ2-1|TRBD2|TRBV2
CASSSRAGGPTFYNEQFF
TGTGCCAGCAGTAGTAGGGCGGGAGGTCCTACTTTTTACAATGAGCAGTTCTTC
>-|TRBJ2-3|TRBD2|TRBV11-3
CASSDGTSGNSDTQYF
TGTGCCAGCAGCGACGGGACTAGCGGGAATTCAGATACGCAGTATTTT
>few|TRBJ2-2|TRBD1|TRBV7-3
CASSPQGQGNTGELFF
TGTGCCAGCAGCCCCCAGGGACAGGGGAACACCGGGGAGCTGTTTTTT
>-|TRBJ2-7|-|TRBV3-1/TRBV3-2
CASSQAQISYEQYF
TGTGCCAGCAGCCAAGCCCAGATTTCCTACGAGCAGTACTTC
>-|TRBJ2-3|-|TRBV2
CASSENRLANTDTQYF
TGTGCCAGCAGTGAAAATAGGCTAGCTAACACAGATACGCAGTATTTT
>once|TRBJ2-1|TRBD2|TRBV12-3/TRBV12-4
CASRRGTSVEQFF
TGTGCCAGCAGGCGGGGGACTAGCGTGGAGCAGTTCTTC
>-|TRBJ1-1|-|TRBV29-1
CSVEDPTKYTEAFF
TGCAGCGTTGAAGATCCGACAAAGTACACTGAAGCTTTCTTT
>-|TRBJ1-4|-|TRBV2
CASSGGTNNEKLFF
TGTGCCAGCAGTGGTGGGACAAATAATGAAAAACTGTTTTTT
>-|TRBJ2-7|TRBD1|TRBV30
CAWRGQGVYEQYF
TGTGCCTGGAGAGGACAGGGGGTATACGAGCAGTACTTC
>-|TRBJ2-5|TRBD1|TRBV2
CASRVQGGQETQYF
TGTGCCAGCAGAGTACAGGGGGGCCAAGAGACCCAGTACTTC
>-|TRBJ2-7|TRBD2|TRBV7-9
CASSLARGSPYEQYF
TGTGCCAGCAGCTTAGCGCGGGGGAGCCCCTACGAGCAGTACTTC
>-|TRBJ2-3|TRBD2|TRBV6-2/TRBV6-3
CASSLTKRDWSDTQYF
TGTGCCAGCAGCCTAACTAAGCGGGATTGGTCAGATACGCAGTATTTT
>-|TRBJ2-7|TRBD1|TRBV18
CASSDRTGAGHEQYF
TGTGCCAGCTCAGATAGGACAGGCGCGGGCCACGAGCAGTACTTC